The clone carrying this T cell receptor (beta chain) was seen more than once but under ten times. CDR1 and CDR2 from the germline V gene are LNHNV and YYDKDF (reference sequence). V lost 1 base, J lost 0 bases, and 12 bases stayed unmatched. There are 18 residues in the CDR3. Using its own MiXCR run on the 5' RACE reads, TCRdb lists one record per CDR3 protein. The table lists almost 600,000 distinct CDR3 sequences, roughly 13% of them singletons. This specimen belongs to a study of T cells after yellow fever vaccination. Sequences were derived from PBMCs, sampled on the day of the yellow fever booster vaccination. The chain combines TRBV15 with TRBJ2-7; 7 bases are shared with TRBD2. The TCR comes from a young man who received the YFV17D yellow fever vaccine. The CDR3 nucleotides are TGTGCCACCAGCAGAGCCTCGAGGGGACTACCTGACTCCTACGAGCAGTACTTC. Protein sequence: CATSRASRGLPDSYEQYF.